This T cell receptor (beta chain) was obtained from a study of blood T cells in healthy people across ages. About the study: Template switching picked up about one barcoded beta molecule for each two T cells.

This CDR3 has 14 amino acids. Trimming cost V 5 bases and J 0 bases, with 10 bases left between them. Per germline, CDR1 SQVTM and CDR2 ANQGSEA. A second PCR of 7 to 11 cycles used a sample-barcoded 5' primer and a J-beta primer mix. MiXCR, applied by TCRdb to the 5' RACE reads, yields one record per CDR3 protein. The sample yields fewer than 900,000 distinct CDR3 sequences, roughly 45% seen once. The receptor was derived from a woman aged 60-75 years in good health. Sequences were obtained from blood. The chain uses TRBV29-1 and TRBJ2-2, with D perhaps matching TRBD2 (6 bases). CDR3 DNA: TGCAGCGTTTTGTGGGGGGCGAACACCGGGGAGCTGTTTTTT. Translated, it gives CSVLWGANTGELFF.